A selection of T cell receptor beta chains follows, all from one sample in a study of siplizumab effects on memory and regulatory T cells. Only in-frame clones appear in the TCRdb table, and some are missing; sequencing was by immunoSEQ multiplex PCR. The data hold about 50,000 clones, with about 93% observed a single time. Sequenced: CD8+ T cells sorted from blood. The receptors were gathered from a human donor in good health. The CDR3 runs from the conserved cysteine through the conserved F or W. D genes are given only for firm matches. For some rows the clone size is stated as once, few or many, or as a class when expanded; others skip it.

NA NA TRBJ1-5 TRBV27 CASGTSVTQHF TGTGCCAGCGGCACATCCGTGACCCAGCATTTT
NA NA TRBJ2-1 TRBV30 CAWTTGSHEQFF TGTGCCTGGACAACAGGGTCCCATGAGCAGTTCTTC
NA NA TRBJ2-7 TRBV27 CASSKTGSPGKQYF TGTGCCAGCAGTAAGACAGGTTCCCCTGGGAAGCAGTACTTC
NA NA TRBJ2-7 TRBV9 CASSADWGTYEQYF TGTGCCAGCAGCGCGGACTGGGGAACCTACGAGCAGTACTTC
NA NA TRBJ2-3 TRBV27 CASSGRNTDTQYF TGTGCCAGCAGTGGACGGAATACAGATACGCAGTATTTT
NA NA TRBJ1-6 TRBV27 CASRPGGRGLLSSYNSPLHF TGTGCCAGCAGGCCCGGGGGGCGAGGATTGCTAAGCTCCTATAATTCACCCCTCCACTTT
TRBD1 once TRBJ2-7 TRBV9 CASSTSITGTGGHEQYF TGTGCCAGCAGCACTTCGATTACCGGGACAGGGGGCCACGAGCAGTACTTC
NA NA TRBJ2-3 TRBV11-3 CASSLGTDTQYF TGTGCCAGCAGCTTAGGGACAGATACGCAGTATTTT
NA NA TRBJ1-5 TRBV28 CASRTREGGPNQPQHF TGTGCCAGCCGAACACGGGAGGGGGGGCCCAATCAGCCCCAGCATTTT
NA NA TRBJ2-5 TRBV14 CASSPSEGAWETQYF TGTGCCAGCAGCCCTTCCGAAGGGGCCTGGGAGACCCAGTACTTC
NA NA TRBJ2-1 TRBV11-2 CASARAVDEQFF TGTGCCAGCGCCAGGGCGGTGGACGAGCAGTTCTTC
TRBD1 NA TRBJ2-1 TRBV7-9 CASSDGDSNEQFF TGTGCCAGCAGCGATGGGGACAGCAATGAGCAGTTCTTC
TRBD2 NA TRBJ2-1 TRBV2 CAGTGTSVPYNEQFF TGTGCCGGAACCGGGACTAGCGTACCCTACAATGAGCAGTTCTTC
NA NA TRBJ2-1 TRBV19 CASSIATYNEQFF TGTGCCAGTAGTATAGCAACGTACAATGAGCAGTTCTTC
NA NA TRBJ1-2 TRBV2 CASVYSTSFYGYTF TGTGCCAGCGTGTACAGCACTTCCTTCTATGGCTACACCTTC
NA NA TRBJ2-7 TRBV29-1 CSVEGILGYEQYF TGCAGCGTTGAGGGAATCTTGGGCTACGAGCAGTACTTC
TRBD2 NA TRBJ2-2 TRBV28 CASSGRTSGTNTGELFF TGTGCCAGCAGTGGACGGACTAGCGGGACGAACACCGGGGAGCTGTTTTTT
NA NA TRBJ1-6 TRBV9 CASSLKGNSPLHF TGTGCCAGCAGCTTAAAGGGGAATTCACCCCTCCACTTT
TRBD2 NA TRBJ2-1 TRBV4-1 CASSQGTSGYNEQFF TGCGCCAGCAGCCAAGGGACTAGCGGATACAATGAGCAGTTCTTC
NA once TRBJ2-3 TRBV5-1 CASRTSPRGADTQYF TGCGCCAGCAGAACTAGCCCGAGAGGCGCAGATACGCAGTATTTT
TRBD1 NA TRBJ2-4 TRBV5-6 CASSLGQGRNIQYF TGTGCCAGCAGCTTGGGACAGGGGCGGAACATTCAGTACTTC
TRBD1 NA TRBJ1-6 TRBV19 CASSRTGTENNSPLHF TGTGCCAGTAGTCGGACCGGGACAGAGAATAATTCACCCCTCCACTTT
NA NA TRBJ1-5 TRBV9 CASSAYDNQPQHF TGTGCCAGCAGCGCATATGATAATCAGCCCCAGCATTTT
NA NA TRBJ2-5 TRBV18 CASSPRDGQETQYF TGTGCCAGCTCACCACGGGACGGACAAGAGACCCAGTACTTC
NA once TRBJ2-2 TRBV6-5 CASSYSTRGELFF TGTGCCAGCAGTTATAGTACACGCGGGGAGCTGTTTTTT
TRBD1 NA TRBJ2-7 TRBV6-1 CASSPRQGRYEQYF TGTGCCAGCAGTCCCAGACAGGGGAGGTACGAGCAGTACTTC
NA NA TRBJ2-1 TRBV9 CASSGNEQFF TGTGCCAGCAGCGGAAATGAGCAGTTCTTC
TRBD1 NA TRBJ1-1 TRBV27 CASSPHPTTGTSTEAFF TGTGCCAGCAGTCCCCATCCTACGACAGGGACGAGCACTGAAGCTTTCTTT
TRBD1 NA TRBJ2-7 TRBV27 CASSLHGTDNYEQYF TGTGCCAGCAGTCTCCACGGGACAGACAACTACGAGCAGTACTTC
NA NA TRBJ1-1 TRBV5-1 CASSSGGVMNTEAFF TGCGCCAGCAGCTCCGGGGGGGTCATGAACACTGAAGCTTTCTTT
TRBD2 NA TRBJ2-2 TRBV9 CASSVSSGTGELFF TGTGCCAGCAGCGTATCTAGCGGGACCGGGGAGCTGTTTTTT